The 21 T cell receptor beta chains listed next were all sequenced from one sample in a study of shared clonotypes between healthy human individuals. Profiling relied on immunoSEQ multiplex PCR, and the TCRdb table lists in-frame clones only, not all of them. This table holds fewer than 1.8 million clones, around 98.5% found once. Sequencing input: naive CD4+ T cells sorted from blood. Subset meaning: CD45RA+ positively selected. The receptors originated from a man aged 25-45 years in good health.

The rearrangement uses TRBV18 and TRBJ1-2; D is perhaps TRBD1 (6 bases). The V gene lost 3 bases and the J gene lost 0 bases, with 11 bases spanning the gap. Germline CDR1 and CDR2: KGHSH and LQKENI. The CDR3 sequence is 15 residues long. DNA of the CDR3: TGTGCCAGCTCACCTAGGACAGTTGCTAACTATGGCTACACCTTC. It codes for CASSPRTVANYGYTF.

This chain connects TRBV5-6 to TRBJ2-7; D assignment may be TRBD1 or TRBD2 (5 bases each). The V end was cut by 4 bases, the J end by 0 bases, with 14 bases between. This CDR3 has 15 residues. Germline V gene data show CDR1 as SGHDT and CDR2 as YYEEEE. CDR3 coding DNA: TGTGCCAGCAGCCCGCCCTGGGGACCCTCCTACGAGCAGTACTTC. Residues: CASSPPWGPSYEQYF.

This chain joins TRBV7-9 and TRBJ2-3; 10 bases agree with TRBD1. Germline CDR1 is SEHNR and CDR2 is FQNEAQ (reference sequence). V dropped 5 bases and J dropped 3; count of bases not matched to a gene: 5. CDR3 length equals 15 residues. The CDR3, as DNA: TGTGCCAGCAGCCCGGGACAGGGGAGAACAGATACGCAGTATTTT. This sequence encodes CASSPGQGRTDTQYF.

This chain uses TRBV1 with TRBJ2-2; the D call in the table, TRBD2, was not verified against the DNA. TRBV1 is a recognized pseudogene. The CDR3 contains 17 residues. In DNA form, the CDR3 reads TGCACCAGCAGCCAACCGACTAGCGGGAGATACACCGGGGAGCTGTTTTTT. Residues: CTSSQPTSGRYTGELFF.

In this sample, this clone turned up once. This sequence joins TRBV29-1 and TRBJ2-3; tentative D call: TRBD2 (6 bases). Germline values: CDR1 SQVTM, CDR2 ANQGSEA. V was pared by 5 bases and J by 4 bases, with 10 bases between. The CDR3 covers 12 residues. The CDR3 nucleotides are TGCAGCGTTCTCAGGGAGGCAGATACGCAGTATTTT. Its translation is CSVLREADTQYF.

V usage is TRBV10-3 and J usage is TRBJ2-1; the D is unclear. V was pared by 2 bases and J by 8 bases, with 7 bases between. In germline, CDR1 is ENHRY, CDR2 SYGVKD. The CDR3 loop spans 12 amino acids. The CDR3 protein is CAISEVDDEQFF. For the CDR3, the DNA is TGTGCCATCAGTGAGGTGGATGATGAGCAGTTCTTC.

This chain uses TRBV7-2 with TRBJ2-7, with D perhaps matching TRBD1 (5 bases). With 4 bases removed from V and 4 bases from J, the gap between germline ends came to 8 bases. The CDR3 is made up of 12 amino acids. Germline CDR1 reads SGHTA; CDR2 reads FQGNSA. CDR3 DNA: TGTGCCAGCAGCTACGACAGATACGAGCAGTACTTC. It is translated as CASSYDRYEQYF.

The rearrangement links TRBV4-2 to TRBJ2-7; 9 bases match TRBD1. Germline assignment: CDR1 LGHNA and CDR2 YNFKEQ. The CDR3 has 16 amino acids. V shed 0 bases, J shed 1 base, and the junction held 4 bases outside the gene matches. The CDR3 DNA reads TGTGCCAGCAGCCAAGATGACGGGACAGGGTCCTACGAGCAGTACTTC. It is translated as CASSQDDGTGSYEQYF.

This rearrangement joins TRBV6-4 to TRBJ2-7; the match to TRBD1 covers 9 bases. Trimming cost V 4 bases and J 2 bases; bases outside gene matches: 9. Germline CDR1 and CDR2: MRHNA and SNTAGT. The CDR3 contains 16 residues. This CDR3 is CASSALPGQGPYEQYF. CDR3 sequence (DNA): TGTGCCAGCAGTGCTCTTCCGGGACAGGGCCCCTACGAGCAGTACTTC.

This clone was seen only once. This sequence joins TRBV7-2 and TRBJ2-7; 12 bases line up with TRBD2. Germline V gene data show CDR1 as SGHTA and CDR2 as FQGNSA. The junction had 4 bases not matched to a gene; V was cut back by 3 bases and J by 4 bases. The CDR3 contains 15 residues. The CDR3 DNA follows: TGTGCCAGCAGCTTCCGACTAGCGGGAGAGTACGAGCAGTACTTC. It encodes CASSFRLAGEYEQYF.

The gene calls are TRBV6-1 and TRBJ2-1; D might be TRBD1 or TRBD2, each matching 6 bases. The V and J ends lost 5 bases and 8 bases respectively, with 16 bases between them. The CDR3 runs 14 residues. The germline V gene has CDR1 MNHNS and CDR2 SASEGT. The CDR3 protein is CASSPPGQRDEQFF. For the CDR3, the DNA is TGTGCCAGCAGTCCCCCAGGACAGCGGGATGAGCAGTTCTTC.

The chain links TRBV6-1 to TRBJ2-3; D not certain. Trimming shortened V by 0 bases and J by 2 bases, and 9 bases separated the two germline ends. Germline CDR1 and CDR2: MNHNS and SASEGT. CDR3 length equals 15 residues. CDR3 nucleotides: TGTGCCAGCAGTGAAGCTTTGGCGGACACAGATACGCAGTATTTT. Amino acid sequence: CASSEALADTDTQYF.

Regarding this clone: Other nucleotide sequences in the sample specify the same CDR3. The genes are TRBV9 and TRBJ1-1, with D uncertain. Germline assignment: CDR1 SGDLS and CDR2 YYNGEE. The CDR3 spans 13 residues. Trimming took 0 bases from V and 0 from J, leaving 3 bases between them. CDR3 residues: CASSVVMNTEAFF. CDR3 nucleotides: TGTGCCAGCAGCGTAGTTATGAACACTGAAGCTTTCTTT.

This chain joins TRBV28 and TRBJ2-7; D may be TRBD2 (6 bases). CDR1 is MDHEN and CDR2 is SYDVKM in the germline V gene. Trimming shortened V by 8 bases and J by 2 bases, and 31 bases separated the two germline ends. This CDR3 spans 19 amino acids. The CDR3 sequence: CASERLGGYGGQSTYEQYF. CDR3 sequence (DNA): TGTGCCAGCGAAAGATTGGGGGGTTACGGTGGGCAATCCACCTACGAGCAGTACTTC.

This chain links TRBV2 with TRBJ1-4, with a tentative D call TRBD1 (5 bases). CDR1 and CDR2 from the germline V gene are SNHLY and FYNNEI. Deletions cut 6 bases from V and 0 bases from J, with 8 bases between. The CDR3 has 14 amino acids. CDR3 coding DNA: TGTGCCAGCAGGGACAAATCAACTAATGAAAAACTGTTTTTT. The encoded protein is CASRDKSTNEKLFF. Looking up the rest from reference TRBV2 and TRBJ1-4 gives the full variable domain: EPEVTQTPSHQVTQMGQEVILRCVPISNHLYFYWYRQILGQKVEFLVSFYNNEISEKSEIFDDQFSVERPDGSNFTLKIRSTKLEDSAMYFCASRDKSTNEKLFFGSGTQLSVL.

In nucleotides, the CDR3 is TGCGCCAGCAGTGATCAACGAAGCTGGTTATCCGGGGAGCTGTTTTTT. It translates to CASSDQRSWLSGELFF. This chain uses TRBV10-1 with TRBJ2-2; D is uncertain. Trimming removed 3 bases at V and 6 bases at J, with 17 bases between. CDR1 is WNHNN, CDR2 SYGVQD, per germline (reference sequence). The CDR3 consists of 16 residues.

The DNA for the CDR3 is TGTGCCAGCAGCCCGGGACTAGCGGGAGGTTCCCAGTACTTC. This translates into CASSPGLAGGSQYF. The genes are TRBV5-4 and TRBJ2-5; 15 nucleotides align to TRBD2. CDR3 length equals 14 residues. Looked up from germline, CDR1 is SGHNT and CDR2 is YYREEE (reference sequence). The trim removed 4 bases at V and 9 bases at J, leaving 4 bases unmatched.

CDR3 coding DNA: TGTGCCAGCAGCCCGTTGAGAGGGGAGCAGTTCTTC. Amino acids: CASSPLRGEQFF. The V gene is TRBV5-5, the J gene TRBJ2-1; weak D call: TRBD2 (5 bases). CDR3 length: 12 amino acids. The V and J ends lost 4 bases and 10 bases respectively, with 12 bases between them. In germline, CDR1 is SGHKS, CDR2 YYEKEE (reference sequence).

This chain links TRBV28 with TRBJ1-5, with TRBD1 matching 8 bases. CDR1 MDHEN and CDR2 SYDVKM come from the germline V gene. The V gene end was trimmed by 8 bases and the J gene end by 7 bases; junction bases not matched to a gene: 10. This CDR3 comprises 14 residues. Written as DNA, the CDR3 is TGTGCCAGCCTCGAAGCAGGGGGCAGGCAGCCCCAGCATTTT. This codes for CASLEAGGRQPQHF.

In nucleotides, the CDR3 is TGTGCCAGCAGCAAAGTTACAGGGGACAACTACGAGCAGTACTTC. The encoded protein is CASSKVTGDNYEQYF. The chain recombines TRBV21-1 with TRBJ2-7; the table's TRBD1 call for D was not verified on the DNA. TRBV21-1 is a known pseudogene. The CDR3 runs to 15 residues.

The rearrangement links TRBV9 to TRBJ1-3; the D gene is possibly TRBD1 (5 bases). Trimming took 3 bases from V and 0 from J, leaving 13 bases between them. The CDR3 runs 16 residues. Per the germline V gene, CDR1 is SGDLS and CDR2 is YYNGEE. The CDR3 nucleotides are TGTGCCAGCAGCGCGAGAGGCGACAGCTCTGGAAACACCATATATTTT. Protein: CASSARGDSSGNTIYF.